Listed below are T cell receptor beta chains from one sample, sequenced in a study of shared clonotypes between healthy human individuals. Here immunoSEQ multiplex PCR was the method, and the copy in TCRdb shows in-frame clones only, minus some. The table shows some 450,000 clones, with 70% to 80% occurring only once. Source material: PBMCs. The receptors shown here come from a woman in her forties in good health. Some clones in this sample may be carry-over from other donors' samples. CDR3s include the opening cysteine and the closing phenylalanine or tryptophan. D genes are given only for firm matches. Where a row states a size, it is once, few, many or the class of an expanded clone; other rows omit it.

J gene: TRBJ2-1
clone size: NA
CDR3 length: 13
V gene: TRBV7-6
D gene: NA
CDR3 DNA: TGTGCCAGCAGCCCCGCCACGTACAATGAGCAGTTCTTC
CDR3 protein: CASSPATYNEQFF

J gene: TRBJ1-2
clone size: NA
CDR3 length: 13
V gene: TRBV29-1
D gene: TRBD1
CDR3 DNA: TGCAGCGCGACAGGGGGAACTAACTATGGCTACACCTTC
CDR3 protein: CSATGGTNYGYTF

J gene: TRBJ1-1
clone size: NA
CDR3 length: 13
V gene: TRBV6-5
D gene: NA
CDR3 DNA: TGTGCCAGCAGTTATGACTGGAAGGGGGAAGCTTTCTTT
CDR3 protein: CASSYDWKGEAFF

J gene: TRBJ2-5
clone size: many
CDR3 length: 16
V gene: TRBV4-1
D gene: TRBD2
CDR3 DNA: TGCGCCAGCAGCCTCATACTAGCGGGCCTTCAAGAGACCCAGTACTTC
CDR3 protein: CASSLILAGLQETQYF

J gene: TRBJ2-2
clone size: NA
CDR3 length: 17
V gene: TRBV11-3
D gene: TRBD1
CDR3 DNA: TGTGCCAGCAGCTCCTTCCAGGACAGGGGGGGAACCGGGGAGCTGTTTTTT
CDR3 protein: CASSSFQDRGGTGELFF

J gene: TRBJ1-1
clone size: NA
CDR3 length: 19
V gene: TRBV21-1
D gene: NA
CDR3 DNA: TGTGCCAGCAGCAAATACCGGAACGGGGGACAGGGGGCGAACACTGAAGCTTTCTTT
CDR3 protein: CASSKYRNGGQGANTEAFF

J gene: TRBJ2-7
clone size: NA
CDR3 length: 15
V gene: TRBV18
D gene: TRBD1
CDR3 DNA: TGTGCCAGCTCACCCTGGGGACAGCGTAGCTACGAGCAGTACTTC
CDR3 protein: CASSPWGQRSYEQYF

J gene: TRBJ2-2
clone size: NA
CDR3 length: 16
V gene: TRBV5-1
D gene: NA
CDR3 DNA: TGCGCCAGCAGCTTTCTCAGGGCCCGCAACACCGGGGAGCTGTTTTTT
CDR3 protein: CASSFLRARNTGELFF

J gene: TRBJ1-1
clone size: NA
CDR3 length: 13
V gene: TRBV15
D gene: NA
CDR3 DNA: TGTGCCACCAGCAGAGCCGGGGGGGCTGAAGCTTTCTTT
CDR3 protein: CATSRAGGAEAFF

J gene: TRBJ2-1
clone size: NA
CDR3 length: 16
V gene: TRBV7-3
D gene: TRBD2
CDR3 DNA: TGTGCCAGCAGCCCCCTTGGTAGCGGGGTGTACAATGAGCAGTTCTTC
CDR3 protein: CASSPLGSGVYNEQFF

J gene: TRBJ2-7
clone size: NA
CDR3 length: 14
V gene: TRBV7-2
D gene: NA
CDR3 DNA: TGTGCCAGCAGCTTAACGGACCTACACTACGAGCAGTACTTC
CDR3 protein: CASSLTDLHYEQYF

J gene: TRBJ2-1
clone size: many
CDR3 length: 17
V gene: TRBV5-1
D gene: TRBD1
CDR3 DNA: TGCGCCAGCAGCTTGGTGTTTGGGACAGGGGGTCAGGCTGAGCAGTTCTTC
CDR3 protein: CASSLVFGTGGQAEQFF

J gene: TRBJ2-1
clone size: NA
CDR3 length: 13
V gene: TRBV7-3
D gene: NA
CDR3 DNA: TGTGCCAGCAGCGAAAATTCCTACAATGAGCAGTTCTTC
CDR3 protein: CASSENSYNEQFF

J gene: TRBJ2-1
clone size: NA
CDR3 length: 16
V gene: TRBV11-2
D gene: TRBD2
CDR3 DNA: TGTGCCAGCAGCTCCGGGACTAGCACTAGTGTCTATGAGCAGTTCTTC
CDR3 protein: CASSSGTSTSVYEQFF

J gene: TRBJ2-2
clone size: NA
CDR3 length: 14
V gene: TRBV19
D gene: NA
CDR3 DNA: TGTGCCAGTAGTATAGATCGTAACACCGGGGAGCTGTTTTTT
CDR3 protein: CASSIDRNTGELFF

J gene: TRBJ2-1
clone size: NA
CDR3 length: 16
V gene: TRBV6-6
D gene: NA
CDR3 DNA: TGTGCCAGCAGTTATAGCGACACAAGCTCCTACAATGAGCAGTTCTTC
CDR3 protein: CASSYSDTSSYNEQFF

J gene: TRBJ1-2
clone size: many
CDR3 length: 13
V gene: TRBV18
D gene: NA
CDR3 DNA: TGTGCCAGCTCCCCGGACCGAGCTCATGGCTACACCTTC
CDR3 protein: CASSPDRAHGYTF

J gene: TRBJ2-3
clone size: NA
CDR3 length: 17
V gene: TRBV7-2
D gene: NA
CDR3 DNA: TGTGCCAGCAGCCCCCGTAACCAAGGGTTTATAAAAGATACGCAGTATTTT
CDR3 protein: CASSPRNQGFIKDTQYF

J gene: TRBJ2-2
clone size: NA
CDR3 length: 13
V gene: TRBV27
D gene: NA
CDR3 DNA: TGTGCCAGCAGTTCAGCCGGGCGTGGGGAGCTGTTTTTT
CDR3 protein: CASSSAGRGELFF

J gene: TRBJ2-2
clone size: once
CDR3 length: 18
V gene: TRBV4-3
D gene: TRBD2
CDR3 DNA: TGCGCCAGCAGCCAGAGACTAGCGGGACCCCAGGGGACCGGGGAGCTGTTTTTT
CDR3 protein: CASSQRLAGPQGTGELFF

J gene: TRBJ2-3
clone size: NA
CDR3 length: 13
V gene: TRBV6-5
D gene: NA
CDR3 DNA: TGTGCCAGCAGTGACACAGGCACAGATACGCAGTATTTT
CDR3 protein: CASSDTGTDTQYF

J gene: TRBJ1-2
clone size: NA
CDR3 length: 14
V gene: TRBV28
D gene: TRBD1
CDR3 DNA: TGTGCCAGCAGTTCCGGACAGGGGACCTATGGCTACACCTTC
CDR3 protein: CASSSGQGTYGYTF

J gene: TRBJ2-2
clone size: NA
CDR3 length: 16
V gene: TRBV19
D gene: NA
CDR3 DNA: TGTGCCAGTAGTATAGTTAGGCAGGGGTACACCGGGGAGCTGTTTTTT
CDR3 protein: CASSIVRQGYTGELFF